This entry concerns a single T cell receptor beta chain. Its recognized antigen is unknown. Sequencing relied on an Illumina HiSeq 2000. TCR beta cDNA libraries were made by 5'RACE template switching that added a universal primer site and unique molecular identifiers. Synthesis of cDNA was primed from the TCR beta constant segment and was followed by two consecutive PCR amplification steps. As for the original processing: Reads were demultiplexed and grouped by UMI with MIGEC, and clonotypes were assembled and quantified with MiTCR. To exclude erroneous sequences, any TCR cDNA sequence not supported by at least two reads was discarded. The tcR package was used for downstream repertoire analysis, and clonotypes were matched across fractions by CDR3 nucleotide sequence plus V segment. Antigen specificity was annotated against VDJdb with VDJmatch, allowing one amino acid substitution in CDR3. Once TCRdb had reprocessed the reads, it stored one entry per CDR3 protein sequence and supplied no DNA. Clone size and V and J calls follow TCRdb, not the original study. The sample table holds 350,000 to 450,000 distinct CDR3 sequences. The biggest ten clones account for around 4.9% of the sample.

The source of the sample is a study of T cells expressing NK-cell markers (dated by TCRdb to between 2020 and 2021). A note on the overall study: Three sorted T-cell subsets (CD3+CD56+NKG2C+, CD3+CD56+NKG2C- and CD3+CD56-NKG2C+) from several donors had their TCR beta-chain repertoires profiled. Seven of the eight sequenced donors were HCMV-seropositive and one was HCMV-seronegative. Randomly selected healthy volunteers, three men and five women, were used as the eight sequenced donors. Sequencing of the libraries produced 2 x 150 bp reads on Illumina HiSeq 2000/2500, MiSeq or NextSeq.

To determine HCMV serostatus, a commercial ELISA kit was used to detect HCMV-specific IgG in serum. Ficoll density gradient centrifugation was used to isolate peripheral blood mononuclear cells from blood. The CDR3, from cysteine to phenylalanine, totals 17 residues. No DNA sequence is on record. CDR1 and CDR2, looked up from the germline V gene, are MNHNS and SASEGT. Broad study findings and their caveats: For over five donors, the dominant CD3+CD56+NKG2C+ clonotypes were among the top 10 CD8+ clonotypes and accounted for 1.0-7.0% of CD8+ T cells. Those dominant clonotypes were again the most abundant among CD3+CD56-NKG2C+ cells in a handful of donors, at about 28.3-60.1%. It remained unclear whether the expanded NKG2C-expressing T cell clones were specific for HCMV antigens.

The sequenced sample was blood T cells: a sorted CD56 or NKG2C T cell subset, CD4+ or CD8+ T cells, or bulk PBMC T cells (not recorded which). The receptor was isolated from a man between 18 and 69 years old in good health. The sequence joins TRBV6-1 to TRBJ1-2; the TCRdb D gene call, TRBD1, has no DNA to confirm it. Here the CDR3 is given as CASSQTTAGGLDYGYTF.